The rows below give T cell receptor beta chains drawn from one sample of a study of blood T cell repertoires in COVID-19. The data were produced by immunoSEQ multiplex PCR, yet TCRdb's version contains in-frame clones alone and is incomplete. The sample includes more than 70,000 clones, over 75% of them seen just once. The sample comprised peripheral blood. The receptors were gathered from an elderly woman with acute or convalescent COVID-19. The CDR3 runs from the conserved cysteine through the conserved F or W. The D gene is left open where the match is weak. Size is stated for part of the rows, as once, few or many counts, or as a class when the clone is expanded.

abundance | j_gene | d_gene | v_gene | CDR3aa | CDR3nt
NA | TRBJ1-2 | NA | TRBV6-5 | CASTSDPGGRYGYTF | TGTGCCAGCACCTCCGACCCGGGGGGCCGCTATGGCTACACCTTC
few | TRBJ2-3 | TRBD1 | TRBV7-9 | CASSLVERQGRPDTQYF | TGTGCCAGCAGCTTAGTAGAACGACAGGGTCGCCCAGATACGCAGTATTTT
NA | TRBJ1-6 | NA | TRBV6-5 | CASKRGIGNSPLHF | TGTGCCAGCAAGCGGGGGATCGGGAATTCACCCCTCCACTTT
NA | TRBJ2-5 | TRBD1 | TRBV2 | CASSEGTGRWETQYF | TGTGCCAGCAGTGAAGGGACAGGGAGGTGGGAGACCCAGTACTTC
NA | TRBJ2-5 | TRBD1 | TRBV5-1 | CASSLGGQGGFETQYF | TGCGCCAGCAGCTTGGGAGGACAGGGGGGTTTCGAGACCCAGTACTTC
NA | TRBJ2-7 | TRBD1 | TRBV27 | CASSLSGQGRSRGEQYF | TGTGCCAGCAGTTTATCGGGACAGGGACGGTCTCGGGGCGAGCAGTACTTC
few | TRBJ2-1 | NA | TRBV5-1 | CASSLGPGRRSYNEQFF | TGCGCCAGCAGCTTGGGTCCCGGGAGAAGATCCTACAATGAGCAGTTCTTC
NA | TRBJ1-2 | NA | TRBV3-1/TRBV3-2 | CASSRVPNYGYTF | TGTGCCAGCAGCCGCGTTCCTAACTATGGCTACACCTTC
NA | TRBJ2-3 | NA | TRBV28 | CASSSTSLLDTQYF | TGTGCCAGCAGTTCGACTAGTCTATTAGATACGCAGTATTTT
NA | TRBJ1-5 | NA | TRBV7-9 | CASSLVGGADNQPQHF | TGTGCCAGCAGCTTAGTGGGGGGGGCAGACAATCAGCCCCAGCATTTT
NA | TRBJ1-6 | TRBD1 | TRBV3-1/TRBV3-2 | CASSRRQGAGSPLHF | TGTGCCAGCAGCCGGAGACAGGGGGCCGGTTCACCCCTCCACTTT
NA | TRBJ1-4 | NA | TRBV7-8 | CASSPGLEKLFF | TGTGCCAGCAGCCCAGGACTGGAAAAACTGTTTTTT
NA | TRBJ1-1 | TRBD1 | TRBV5-8 | CASSFRQGRTEAFF | TGTGCCAGCAGCTTCCGACAGGGTAGGACTGAAGCTTTCTTT
few | TRBJ2-1 | TRBD2 | TRBV7-6 | CASSFSGSPYNEQFF | TGTGCCAGCAGCTTTAGCGGGAGCCCCTACAATGAGCAGTTCTTC
NA | TRBJ2-1 | NA | TRBV19 | CASSRTSSSYNEQFF | TGTGCCAGTAGTCGAACTTCGAGCTCCTACAATGAGCAGTTCTTC
NA | TRBJ1-6 | NA | TRBV28 | CASSFGGSGYSNSPLHF | TGTGCCAGCAGTTTTGGAGGGTCAGGGTATAGTAATTCACCCCTCCACTTT
NA | TRBJ1-3 | TRBD1 | TRBV5-1 | CASSRDRSYSGNTIYF | TGCGCCAGCAGCAGGGACAGGTCCTACTCTGGAAACACCATATATTTT
NA | TRBJ2-7 | TRBD2 | TRBV9 | CASSATSGSYEQYF | TGTGCCAGCAGCGCGACTAGCGGGTCCTACGAGCAGTACTTC
NA | TRBJ2-3 | NA | TRBV4-3 | CASSQVGGGGTDTQYF | TGCGCCAGCAGCCAAGTAGGAGGGGGCGGCACAGATACGCAGTATTTT
NA | TRBJ1-6 | TRBD1 | TRBV18 | CASSPSMGQGHSPLHF | TGTGCCAGCTCACCAAGTATGGGACAGGGGCATTCACCCCTCCACTTT
NA | TRBJ1-2 | NA | TRBV10-3 | CAISESYLQGGYGYTF | TGTGCCATCAGTGAGTCGTATTTACAGGGCGGCTATGGCTACACCTTC
NA | TRBJ1-5 | NA | TRBV19 | CASSLVVGNQPQHF | TGTGCCAGTAGTCTGGTAGTCGGCAATCAGCCCCAGCATTTT
once | TRBJ2-3 | NA | TRBV29-1 | CSGSGDTDTQYF | TGCAGCGGCTCAGGTGACACAGATACGCAGTATTTT
NA | TRBJ1-2 | TRBD1 | TRBV6-5 | CASSFDRVSGYTF | TGTGCCAGCAGTTTCGACAGGGTTAGTGGCTACACCTTC
NA | TRBJ2-5 | TRBD2 | TRBV3-1/TRBV3-2 | CASSQVLAGGETQYF | TGTGCCAGCAGCCAAGTACTAGCGGGAGGAGAGACCCAGTACTTC
NA | TRBJ2-5 | TRBD1 | TRBV7-7 | CASSLDRGRGGTQYF | TGTGCCAGCAGTCTCGACAGGGGGCGCGGCGGGACCCAGTACTTC
NA | TRBJ1-6 | NA | TRBV9 | CASSVGGDNSPLHF | TGTGCCAGCAGCGTAGGCGGAGATAATTCACCCCTCCACTTT
NA | TRBJ1-1 | TRBD1 | TRBV5-4 | CASSLAGGRDTEAFF | TGTGCCAGCAGCTTGGCAGGGGGCCGAGACACTGAAGCTTTCTTT
NA | TRBJ2-2 | TRBD1 | TRBV29-1 | CSVDQGQGGIGELFF | TGCAGCGTTGATCAGGGACAGGGAGGGATCGGGGAGCTGTTTTTT
NA | TRBJ2-1 | TRBD1 | TRBV6-2/TRBV6-3 | CASSRDRGANEQFF | TGTGCCAGCAGTCGGGACAGGGGGGCGAATGAGCAGTTCTTC
NA | TRBJ2-2 | NA | TRBV7-3 | CASERTPNTGELFF | TGTGCCAGCGAAAGGACACCCAACACCGGGGAGCTGTTTTTT
NA | TRBJ2-2 | TRBD1 | TRBV5-1 | CASSLFTGDSTGELFF | TGCGCCAGCAGCCTATTTACAGGGGATAGTACCGGGGAGCTGTTTTTT
NA | TRBJ2-2 | NA | TRBV7-3 | CASSITNTGELFF | TGTGCCAGCAGTATAACGAACACCGGGGAGCTGTTTTTT
NA | TRBJ2-1 | TRBD2 | TRBV29-1 | CSVDVYGGTSSYNEQFF | TGCAGCGTTGATGTATATGGCGGGACTAGCTCCTACAATGAGCAGTTCTTC
NA | TRBJ1-1 | NA | TRBV19 | CASSIALRWTEAFF | TGTGCCAGTAGTATAGCGCTCCGGTGGACTGAAGCTTTCTTT
NA | TRBJ1-5 | NA | TRBV24-1 | CATSDPLDRSNQPQHF | TGTGCCACCAGTGATCCCCTCGACAGAAGCAATCAGCCCCAGCATTTT
NA | TRBJ2-5 | TRBD2 | TRBV6-6 | CASSSMLAGGETQYF | TGTGCCAGCAGTTCAATGCTAGCGGGCGGGGAGACCCAGTACTTC
NA | TRBJ2-1 | TRBD2 | TRBV18 | CASSPIELAGRSSYNEQFF | TGTGCCAGCTCACCAATAGAACTAGCGGGGCGAAGCTCCTACAATGAGCAGTTCTTC
NA | TRBJ1-1 | NA | TRBV10-3 | CAISRLTNTEAFF | TGTGCCATCTCCAGGCTGACGAACACTGAAGCTTTCTTT
once | TRBJ1-6 | TRBD1 | TRBV2 | CASSPGQAQAPLHF | TGTGCCAGCAGTCCGGGACAGGCTCAGGCACCCCTCCACTTT
NA | TRBJ1-5 | TRBD1 | TRBV27 | CASSWTGGVMGSQPQHF | TGTGCCAGCAGTTGGACAGGGGGGGTGATGGGGTCCCAGCCCCAGCATTTT
NA | TRBJ2-7 | NA | TRBV5-4 | CASSLDQTAYERYF | TGTGCCAGCAGCTTGGACCAGACCGCCTACGAGCGTTACTTC
NA | TRBJ1-1 | TRBD1 | TRBV12-5 | CASGPGQANTEAFF | TGTGCTAGTGGTCCCGGACAGGCGAACACTGAAGCTTTCTTT
NA | TRBJ1-1 | NA | TRBV19 | CASSMSANPRTEAFF | TGTGCCAGTAGTATGTCAGCGAATCCGCGCACTGAAGCTTTCTTT
NA | TRBJ1-5 | NA | TRBV27 | CASSLGGGGQPQHF | TGTGCCAGCAGTTTAGGGGGCGGGGGTCAGCCCCAGCATTTT
NA | TRBJ1-2 | NA | TRBV12-3/TRBV12-4 | CASSSFRGIGYTF | TGTGCCAGCAGTTCTTTCAGGGGAATTGGCTACACCTTC
NA | TRBJ1-1 | NA | TRBV10-1 | CASSELSGSMNTEAFF | TGCGCCAGCAGTGAGCTCAGCGGAAGCATGAACACTGAAGCTTTCTTT
few | TRBJ1-6 | NA | TRBV6-1 | CASSAAFFSPLHF | TGTGCCAGCAGTGCAGCTTTCTTTTCACCCCTCCACTTT